This T cell receptor beta chain appears in the sequencing data of a study of OX40 agonist ivuxolimab in advanced cancers. The repertoire was sequenced with immunoSEQ multiplex PCR; TCRdb's copy has only in-frame clones and lacks some. In the table there are approximately 37,000 clones, about 74% of which are singletons. V lost 5 bases and J lost 1, with 8 bases in between. Germline CDR1 and CDR2: SGHTA and FQGNSA. The CDR3 has 13 residues. This chain joins TRBV7-2 and TRBJ1-1; the D is unclear. The specimen comprised CD4+ or CD8+ T cells sorted from blood, sampled in a trial of the OX40 agonist ivuxolimab. The origin of this receptor is an adult with an advanced solid tumor such as melanoma, head and neck, liver or kidney cancer. The CDR3 nucleotides read TGTGCCAGCAGCCAAAACACGAACACTGAAGCTTTCTTT. This codes for CASSQNTNTEAFF.